The 10 T cell receptor beta chains in this list originate from one sample, sequenced in a study of early T cells in non-severe SARS-CoV-2 infection. From the 5' RACE reads, TCRdb called clonotypes with MiXCR, one entry per CDR3 protein. In the table there are around 52,000 distinct CDR3 sequences, around a tenth of which are singletons. The sample taken for sequencing was whole blood. These receptors were taken from an adult who was a healthcare worker with PCR-confirmed SARS-CoV-2 infection or an uninfected control (not recorded which).

This clonotype showed up many times. The rearrangement joins TRBV10-3 to TRBJ1-2; 8 bases map to TRBD1. Germline trimming cut 3 bases from V and 1 base from J; bases unmatched to any gene: 4. The CDR3 has 15 amino acids. CDR1 is ENHRY, CDR2 SYGVKD, per germline. The CDR3 nucleotides read TGTGCCATCAGTGACGGACAGGGCGTTAACTATGGCTACACCTTC. It encodes CAISDGQGVNYGYTF.

The chain uses TRBV28 and TRBJ2-7; maybe TRBD2 (5 bases). This CDR3 region has 11 residues. Germline assignment: CDR1 MDHEN and CDR2 SYDVKM. V lost 6 bases and J lost 13, with 16 bases in between. The DNA for the CDR3 is TGTGCCAGCAGATCACCGGGAACCCTTTACTTC. Translating gives CASRSPGTLYF.

In this sample, this clonotype turned up a few times. The chain recombines TRBV3-1 with TRBJ2-7, with 10 bases identical to TRBD2. Trimming at V came to 3 bases and at J to 4 bases, leaving 6 bases not matched to a gene. This CDR3 is built from 15 residues. Germline loops: CDR1 LGHDT, CDR2 YNNKEL (reference sequence). DNA for the CDR3: TGTGCCAGCAGCCAGCTTCCGGGACTAGCGTACGAGCAGTACTTC. Its protein is CASSQLPGLAYEQYF.

This clonotype has more than one count but fewer than ten. V gene TRBV11-2 combines with J gene TRBJ2-1; D is perhaps TRBD1 or TRBD2 (5 bases each). CDR3 size: 15 residues. The germline gives CDR1 SGHAT, CDR2 FQNNGV. V gave up 3 bases and J gave up 8 bases, with 17 bases separating them. CDR3 in amino acids: CASSFLVWGSDEQFF. The CDR3 nucleotides read TGTGCCAGCAGCTTTCTTGTTTGGGGGTCGGATGAGCAGTTCTTC.

This clonotype was observed at least ten times. The chain employs TRBV15 and TRBJ1-6; 8 nucleotides match TRBD1. Germline CDR1 LNHNV, CDR2 YYDKDF (reference sequence). This CDR3 is 14 amino acids long. V dropped 4 bases and J dropped 10; count of bases not matched to a gene: 6. CDR3 nucleotides: TGTGCCACCAGCAACCGACAGGGGCAATCACCCCTCCACTTT. Residues: CATSNRQGQSPLHF.

This clonotype was seen many times. The V gene is TRBV20-1, the J gene TRBJ1-2; perhaps TRBD1 as D (6 bases). Per germline, CDR1 DFQATT and CDR2 SNEGSKA (reference sequence). The CDR3 extends over 14 amino acids. V was pared by 7 bases and J by 3 bases, with 18 bases between. In DNA, the CDR3 is TGCAGTGTTCCCCCGGCAGGGGAGGACTATGGCTACACCTTC. Translated, it gives CSVPPAGEDYGYTF.

J is TRBJ1-2 and V is TRBV3-1, with 8 positions matching TRBD1. V was clipped by 4 bases and J by 7 bases; unmatched bases: 5. The CDR3 contains 13 residues. The germline V gene encodes CDR1 LGHDT and CDR2 YNNKEL (reference sequence). CDR3 sequence reads: CASSPGQGPGYTF. The CDR3, as DNA: TGTGCCAGCAGCCCCGGACAGGGACCTGGCTACACCTTC. The variable domain in full, with the rest retrieved from reference TRBV3-1 and TRBJ1-2, is DTAVSQTPKYLVTQMGNDKSIKCEQNLGHDTMYWYKQDSKKFLKIMFSYNNKELIINETVPNRFSPKSPDKAHLNLHINSLELGDSAVYFCASSPGQGPGYTFGSGTRLTVV.

This clonotype was seen a handful of times. The junction departs from germline at one end; a sequencing error may be responsible. This chain uses TRBV9 with TRBJ1-3; D not resolved. The CDR3 covers 13 residues. Germline CDR1 reads SGDLS; CDR2 reads YYNGEE. CDR3 bases: TGTGCCAGCAGCGTAGAAGTTCGGCAGGCGCTAAATTTT. Its translation is CASSVEVRQALNF.

The chain uses TRBV2 and TRBJ2-3; D is uncertain. From germline, CDR1 is SNHLY and CDR2 FYNNEI. The ends were cut back, 4 bases at V and 0 bases at J, with 14 bases in the middle. This CDR3 spans 16 amino acids. CDR3 protein: CASSVEAVPSTDTQYF. The CDR3 DNA reads TGTGCCAGCAGTGTTGAGGCAGTCCCTAGCACAGATACGCAGTATTTT.

The chain employs TRBV28 and TRBJ2-3; 10 bases line up with TRBD2. The CDR3 is 16 amino acids. J gave up 3 bases and V 6 bases, and 9 bases lay outside the gene matches. From germline, CDR1 is MDHEN and CDR2 SYDVKM. The DNA for the CDR3 is TGTGCCAGCAGAACCCGGACTAGCGGCGAAACAGATACGCAGTATTTT. It is translated as CASRTRTSGETDTQYF. The complete variable domain, with remaining parts taken from reference TRBV28 and TRBJ2-3, reads DVKVTQSSRYLVKRTGEKVFLECVQDMDHENMFWYRQDPGLGLRLIYFSYDVKMKEKGDIPEGYSVSREKKERFSLILESASTNQTSMYLCASRTRTSGETDTQYFGPGTRLTVL.